Listed below are T cell receptor beta chains from one sample, sequenced in a study of blood T cell repertoires in COVID-19. Assay: immunoSEQ multiplex PCR; the TCRdb copy retains only in-frame clones and omits some. The sample lists about 300,000 clones, around 84% seen once, with roughly 1.5% in the top ten. The material sequenced was peripheral blood. The receptors were sampled from a human donor with COVID-19, enrolled during active disease. The donor label of this sample is uncertain. Both conserved end residues are part of each CDR3. Each record gives: CDR3 length, V gene, J gene, CDR3 protein.

CDR3 length: 14
V gene: TRBV25-1
J gene: TRBJ2-2
CDR3 protein: CASLRGSNTGELFF

CDR3 length: 14
V gene: TRBV3-1/TRBV3-2
J gene: TRBJ2-7
CDR3 protein: CASSQQGASYEQYF

CDR3 length: 15
V gene: TRBV5-6
J gene: TRBJ1-2
CDR3 protein: CASTPGGITNYGYTF

CDR3 length: 14
V gene: TRBV15
J gene: TRBJ1-1
CDR3 protein: CATSTDRALTEAFF

CDR3 length: 17
V gene: TRBV27
J gene: TRBJ2-1
CDR3 protein: CASSPQDAGVIHNEQFF

CDR3 length: 15
V gene: TRBV28
J gene: TRBJ2-7
CDR3 protein: CASSQAGGSSYEQYF

CDR3 length: 13
V gene: TRBV29-1
J gene: TRBJ2-3
CDR3 protein: CSVGRDRGGTQYF

CDR3 length: 11
V gene: TRBV15
J gene: TRBJ1-1
CDR3 protein: CATSLRGKAFF

CDR3 length: 16
V gene: TRBV7-3
J gene: TRBJ2-5
CDR3 protein: CASSPSGRAAQETQYF

CDR3 length: 15
V gene: TRBV7-2
J gene: TRBJ2-2
CDR3 protein: CASTANGGAVGELFF

CDR3 length: 14
V gene: TRBV6-5
J gene: TRBJ2-7
CDR3 protein: CASKVREGPYEQYF

CDR3 length: 13
V gene: TRBV10-3
J gene: TRBJ1-6
CDR3 protein: CAISGEGNSPLHF

CDR3 length: 18
V gene: TRBV28
J gene: TRBJ1-2
CDR3 protein: CASSWGEGYISANYGYTF

CDR3 length: 15
V gene: TRBV6-6
J gene: TRBJ1-5
CDR3 protein: CASSYSGRGYQPQHF

CDR3 length: 13
V gene: TRBV12-3/TRBV12-4
J gene: TRBJ1-5
CDR3 protein: CASSLDRLGAQHF

CDR3 length: 14
V gene: TRBV7-9
J gene: TRBJ2-5
CDR3 protein: CASSLVAGDETQYF

CDR3 length: 13
V gene: TRBV7-9
J gene: TRBJ1-2
CDR3 protein: CASSLGQYYGYTF

CDR3 length: 13
V gene: TRBV7-3
J gene: TRBJ2-1
CDR3 protein: CASSLSGYNEQFF

CDR3 length: 13
V gene: TRBV29-1
J gene: TRBJ1-2
CDR3 protein: CSVGRQAYYGYTF

CDR3 length: 11
V gene: TRBV29-1
J gene: TRBJ1-4
CDR3 protein: CSGALNEKLFF

CDR3 length: 14
V gene: TRBV18
J gene: TRBJ1-2
CDR3 protein: CASSPGGNVGGYTF

CDR3 length: 14
V gene: TRBV10-3
J gene: TRBJ2-2
CDR3 protein: CAISETRVPGELFF

CDR3 length: 15
V gene: TRBV5-1
J gene: TRBJ2-2
CDR3 protein: CASRPGRGDTGELFF

CDR3 length: 15
V gene: TRBV19
J gene: TRBJ1-2
CDR3 protein: CASSSGTGGIDGYTF

CDR3 length: 13
V gene: TRBV10-2
J gene: TRBJ1-2
CDR3 protein: CASSVPGFYGYTF

CDR3 length: 14
V gene: TRBV3-1/TRBV3-2
J gene: TRBJ2-5
CDR3 protein: CATLERGLQETQYF

CDR3 length: 15
V gene: TRBV28
J gene: TRBJ2-3
CDR3 protein: CASSLPTGGVPRQYF

CDR3 length: 14
V gene: TRBV5-4
J gene: TRBJ1-2
CDR3 protein: CASSLDRANYGYTF

CDR3 length: 16
V gene: TRBV28
J gene: TRBJ1-5
CDR3 protein: CASTTTGGIGNQPQHF

CDR3 length: 14
V gene: TRBV19
J gene: TRBJ2-2
CDR3 protein: CASTRREFGGELFF

CDR3 length: 15
V gene: TRBV27
J gene: TRBJ1-1
CDR3 protein: CASRKNREPLTEAFF

CDR3 length: 13
V gene: TRBV19
J gene: TRBJ1-2
CDR3 protein: CASRPGGVQGYTF

CDR3 length: 16
V gene: TRBV12-5
J gene: TRBJ1-3
CDR3 protein: CASGLRQGSSGNTIYF

CDR3 length: 18
V gene: TRBV19
J gene: TRBJ2-2
CDR3 protein: CASSRSPSGRAHTGELFF

CDR3 length: 12
V gene: TRBV11-2
J gene: TRBJ1-2
CDR3 protein: CASSPGPYGYTF

CDR3 length: 12
V gene: TRBV30
J gene: TRBJ1-3
CDR3 protein: CAWSVRGYTIYF

CDR3 length: 16
V gene: TRBV7-6
J gene: TRBJ2-2
CDR3 protein: CASSLAVARDTGELFF

CDR3 length: 16
V gene: TRBV13
J gene: TRBJ2-6
CDR3 protein: CASSPRRDSGANVLTF

CDR3 length: 20
V gene: TRBV7-8
J gene: TRBJ2-6
CDR3 protein: CASSLSRDRVGSSGANVLTF

CDR3 length: 15
V gene: TRBV19
J gene: TRBJ1-2
CDR3 protein: CASTIGQGRAYGYTF

CDR3 length: 14
V gene: TRBV11-2
J gene: TRBJ2-1
CDR3 protein: CASSPLAGVPEQFF

CDR3 length: 14
V gene: TRBV3-1/TRBV3-2
J gene: TRBJ1-1
CDR3 protein: CASSQEDRNTEAFF

CDR3 length: 14
V gene: TRBV19
J gene: TRBJ2-3
CDR3 protein: CASSPGYAGDTQYF

CDR3 length: 15
V gene: TRBV5-6
J gene: TRBJ2-7
CDR3 protein: CASSVYVEGQYEQYF

CDR3 length: 13
V gene: TRBV28
J gene: TRBJ2-1
CDR3 protein: CASSSLVNNEQFF

CDR3 length: 17
V gene: TRBV24-1
J gene: TRBJ2-3
CDR3 protein: CATSGLGGASGIYTQYF

CDR3 length: 13
V gene: TRBV12-3/TRBV12-4
J gene: TRBJ2-3
CDR3 protein: CASSFGRGDTQYF

CDR3 length: 15
V gene: TRBV11-2
J gene: TRBJ1-6
CDR3 protein: CASSTTGQPNSPLHF

CDR3 length: 16
V gene: TRBV5-1
J gene: TRBJ2-3
CDR3 protein: CASSRQGRVSTDTQYF

CDR3 length: 19
V gene: TRBV15
J gene: TRBJ1-3
CDR3 protein: CATSRDGLGQLSSGNTIYF

CDR3 length: 16
V gene: TRBV28
J gene: TRBJ2-3
CDR3 protein: CASSSGLAVDTDTQYF

CDR3 length: 19
V gene: TRBV24-1
J gene: TRBJ1-5
CDR3 protein: CATSDLSGGIGASNQPQHF

CDR3 length: 13
V gene: TRBV18
J gene: TRBJ1-4
CDR3 protein: CASSSTANEKLFF

CDR3 length: 15
V gene: TRBV5-6
J gene: TRBJ2-5
CDR3 protein: CASSLVGRGTETQYF

CDR3 length: 15
V gene: TRBV7-7
J gene: TRBJ2-1
CDR3 protein: CASSFGTSGINEQFF

CDR3 length: 15
V gene: TRBV2
J gene: TRBJ2-1
CDR3 protein: CASSPGQGALDEQFF

CDR3 length: 16
V gene: TRBV5-1
J gene: TRBJ2-2
CDR3 protein: CASSLVQRSNTGELFF